A selection of T cell receptor beta chains follows, all from one sample in a study of shared clonotypes between healthy human individuals. Repertoires were generated with immunoSEQ multiplex PCR, while TCRdb's copy carries only in-frame clones and drops some. This sample has roughly 510,000 clones, with approximately 79% found just once. Sequenced: PBMCs. The source of these receptors is a woman aged 40-49 years in good health. Some clones in this sample may be carry-over from other donors' samples. Each CDR3 is given with its conserved first and last residue. The order of the fields is D gene, J gene, V gene, clone size, CDR3 protein, CDR3 DNA. The D gene is left open where the match is weak. Only part of the rows carry a size: once, few, many, or a class if the clone is expanded.

D gene: .
J gene: TRBJ1-5
V gene: TRBV7-6
clone size: few
CDR3 protein: CASSALAGVQPQHF
CDR3 DNA: TGTGCCAGCAGCGCCCTGGCCGGAGTGCAGCCCCAGCATTTT

D gene: TRBD1
J gene: TRBJ2-3
V gene: TRBV29-1
clone size: .
CDR3 protein: CSVDRGDTQYF
CDR3 DNA: TGCAGCGTTGACAGGGGGGATACGCAGTATTTT

D gene: TRBD2
J gene: TRBJ2-1
V gene: TRBV29-1
clone size: .
CDR3 protein: CSVAGLAGWNEQFF
CDR3 DNA: TGCAGCGTTGCAGGACTAGCGGGATGGAATGAGCAGTTCTTC

D gene: .
J gene: TRBJ1-1
V gene: TRBV19
clone size: few
CDR3 protein: CASNTGANTEAFF
CDR3 DNA: TGTGCCAGTAACACCGGGGCGAACACTGAAGCTTTCTTT

D gene: TRBD2
J gene: TRBJ2-7
V gene: TRBV7-6
clone size: .
CDR3 protein: CASSFGEGEQYF
CDR3 DNA: TGTGCCAGCAGCTTTGGGGAGGGCGAGCAGTACTTC

D gene: TRBD2
J gene: TRBJ2-7
V gene: TRBV18
clone size: .
CDR3 protein: CASSPPLAGGNEQYF
CDR3 DNA: TGTGCCAGCTCACCACCACTAGCGGGAGGGAACGAGCAGTACTTC

D gene: .
J gene: TRBJ2-2
V gene: TRBV12-5
clone size: .
CDR3 protein: CASGSSVTGELFF
CDR3 DNA: TGTGCTAGTGGTTCCTCAGTTACCGGGGAGCTGTTTTTT

D gene: .
J gene: TRBJ2-1
V gene: TRBV7-8
clone size: few
CDR3 protein: CASSLRIFNNEQFF
CDR3 DNA: TGTGCCAGCAGCTTACGGATCTTTAACAATGAGCAGTTCTTC

D gene: TRBD1
J gene: TRBJ2-1
V gene: TRBV6-4
clone size: once
CDR3 protein: CASSAQTGGGDEQFF
CDR3 DNA: TGTGCCAGCAGTGCCCAGACAGGGGGAGGGGATGAGCAGTTCTTC

D gene: TRBD1
J gene: TRBJ2-7
V gene: TRBV9
clone size: .
CDR3 protein: CASSEVEGATQYF
CDR3 DNA: TGTGCCAGCAGTGAAGTCGAGGGGGCGACGCAGTACTTC

D gene: .
J gene: TRBJ2-1
V gene: TRBV5-1
clone size: once
CDR3 protein: CASSLDRQGRDHNEQFF
CDR3 DNA: TGCGCCAGCAGCTTGGACCGACAGGGGAGGGACCACAATGAGCAGTTCTTC

D gene: TRBD1
J gene: TRBJ2-5
V gene: TRBV7-9
clone size: many
CDR3 protein: CASSSFFRGSGTQYF
CDR3 DNA: TGTGCCAGCAGCTCATTTTTCAGGGGGAGCGGAACCCAGTACTTC

D gene: TRBD2
J gene: TRBJ2-1
V gene: TRBV4-3
clone size: few
CDR3 protein: CASSQDAGGPSYNEQFF
CDR3 DNA: TGCGCCAGCAGCCAAGATGCGGGAGGGCCCTCCTACAATGAGCAGTTCTTC

D gene: .
J gene: TRBJ2-1
V gene: TRBV7-9
clone size: .
CDR3 protein: CASSFLHNEQFF
CDR3 DNA: TGTGCCAGCAGCTTTCTCCACAATGAGCAGTTCTTC

D gene: TRBD1
J gene: TRBJ1-3
V gene: TRBV11-2
clone size: .
CDR3 protein: CASSTPGGSGNTIYF
CDR3 DNA: TGTGCCAGCAGCACTCCAGGGGGCTCTGGAAACACCATATATTTT

D gene: TRBD1
J gene: TRBJ1-2
V gene: TRBV29-1
clone size: .
CDR3 protein: CSVGTIYRDRIVPGYTF
CDR3 DNA: TGCAGCGTTGGAACAATTTATCGGGACAGGATTGTCCCTGGCTACACCTTC

D gene: .
J gene: TRBJ2-2
V gene: TRBV5-8
clone size: .
CDR3 protein: CASSLAFVAGELFF
CDR3 DNA: TGTGCCAGCAGCTTGGCCTTTGTGGCCGGGGAGCTGTTTTTT

D gene: .
J gene: TRBJ1-2
V gene: TRBV27
clone size: .
CDR3 protein: CASSLSYRRPGGYTF
CDR3 DNA: TGTGCCAGCAGTTTAAGCTACAGGAGGCCCGGTGGCTACACCTTC

D gene: TRBD2
J gene: TRBJ2-1
V gene: TRBV7-7
clone size: .
CDR3 protein: CASSSLAGRAEQFF
CDR3 DNA: TGTGCCAGCAGCTCCCTAGCGGGGAGGGCTGAGCAGTTCTTC

D gene: .
J gene: TRBJ2-3
V gene: TRBV7-9
clone size: .
CDR3 protein: CASSRRDSGSTDTQYF
CDR3 DNA: TGTGCCAGCAGCCGCCGGGACTCAGGAAGCACAGATACGCAGTATTTT

D gene: TRBD1
J gene: TRBJ1-1
V gene: TRBV5-1
clone size: .
CDR3 protein: CASSLQGAATEAFF
CDR3 DNA: TGCGCCAGCAGCTTGCAGGGGGCGGCCACTGAAGCTTTCTTT

D gene: TRBD2
J gene: TRBJ2-1
V gene: TRBV7-2
clone size: .
CDR3 protein: CASSLARTGGREQFF
CDR3 DNA: TGTGCCAGCAGCTTAGCTCGGACGGGAGGTCGTGAGCAGTTCTTC

D gene: .
J gene: TRBJ1-4
V gene: TRBV15
clone size: .
CDR3 protein: CATSRDQVPGEKLFF
CDR3 DNA: TGTGCCACCAGCAGAGATCAGGTTCCGGGGGAAAAACTGTTTTTT

D gene: TRBD2
J gene: TRBJ2-3
V gene: TRBV29-1
clone size: .
CDR3 protein: CSVEMVSGRAWQYF
CDR3 DNA: TGCAGCGTTGAGATGGTTAGCGGGAGGGCATGGCAGTATTTT

D gene: .
J gene: TRBJ2-7
V gene: TRBV27
clone size: .
CDR3 protein: CASRLGEKPESSYEQYF
CDR3 DNA: TGTGCCAGCAGGCTTGGCGAAAAACCTGAGAGCTCCTACGAGCAGTACTTC